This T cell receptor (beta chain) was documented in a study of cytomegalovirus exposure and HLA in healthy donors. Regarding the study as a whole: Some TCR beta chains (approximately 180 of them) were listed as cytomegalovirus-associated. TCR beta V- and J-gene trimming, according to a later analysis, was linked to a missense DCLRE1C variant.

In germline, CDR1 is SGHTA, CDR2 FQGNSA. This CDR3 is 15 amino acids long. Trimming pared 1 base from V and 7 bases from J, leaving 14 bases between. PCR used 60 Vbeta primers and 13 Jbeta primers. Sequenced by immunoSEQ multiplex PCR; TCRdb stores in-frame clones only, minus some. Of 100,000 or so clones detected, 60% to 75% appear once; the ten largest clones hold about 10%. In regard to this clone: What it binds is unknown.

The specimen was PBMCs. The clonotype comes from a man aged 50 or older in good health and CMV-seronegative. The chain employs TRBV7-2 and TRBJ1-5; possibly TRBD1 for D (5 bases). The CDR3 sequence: CASSLGRGAGQPQHF. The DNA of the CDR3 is TGTGCCAGCAGCTTAGGGAGGGGAGCAGGGCAGCCCCAGCATTTT.